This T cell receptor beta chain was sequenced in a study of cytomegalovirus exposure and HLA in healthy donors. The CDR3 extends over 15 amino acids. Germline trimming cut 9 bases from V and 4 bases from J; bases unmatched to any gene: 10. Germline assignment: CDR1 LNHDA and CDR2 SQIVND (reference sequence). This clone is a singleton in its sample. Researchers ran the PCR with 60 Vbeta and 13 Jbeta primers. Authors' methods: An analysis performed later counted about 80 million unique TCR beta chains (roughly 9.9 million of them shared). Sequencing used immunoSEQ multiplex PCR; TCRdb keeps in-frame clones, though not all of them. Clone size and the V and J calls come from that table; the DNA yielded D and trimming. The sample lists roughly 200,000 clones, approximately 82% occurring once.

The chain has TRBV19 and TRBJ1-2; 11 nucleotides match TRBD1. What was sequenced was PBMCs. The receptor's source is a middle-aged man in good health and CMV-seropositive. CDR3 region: CASSFPGTGGYGYTF. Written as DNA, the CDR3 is TGTGCCAGCTCCTTTCCCGGGACAGGGGGCTATGGCTACACCTTC.